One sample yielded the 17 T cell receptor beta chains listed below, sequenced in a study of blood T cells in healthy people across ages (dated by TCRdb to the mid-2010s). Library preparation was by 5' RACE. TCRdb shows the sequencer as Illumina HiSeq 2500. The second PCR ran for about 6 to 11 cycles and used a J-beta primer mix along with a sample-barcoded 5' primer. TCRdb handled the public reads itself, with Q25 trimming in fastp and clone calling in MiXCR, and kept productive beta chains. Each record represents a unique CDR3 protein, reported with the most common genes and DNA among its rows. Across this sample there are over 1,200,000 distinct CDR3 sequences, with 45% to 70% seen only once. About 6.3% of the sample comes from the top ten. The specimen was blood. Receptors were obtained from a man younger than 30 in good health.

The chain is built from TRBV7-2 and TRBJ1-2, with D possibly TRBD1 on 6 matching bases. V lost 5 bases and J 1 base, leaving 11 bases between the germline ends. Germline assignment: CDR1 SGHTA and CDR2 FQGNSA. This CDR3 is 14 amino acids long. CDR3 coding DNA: TGTGCCAGCAGCGTGGCCAGGGGTAACTATGGCTACACCTTC. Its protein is CASSVARGNYGYTF.

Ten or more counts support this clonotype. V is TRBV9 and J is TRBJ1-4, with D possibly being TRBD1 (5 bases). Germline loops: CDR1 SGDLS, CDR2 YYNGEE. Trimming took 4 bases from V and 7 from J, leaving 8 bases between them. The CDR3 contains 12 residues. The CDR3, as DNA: TGTGCCAGCAGCCCGGGGGGTGAAAAACTGTTTTTT. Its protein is CASSPGGEKLFF.

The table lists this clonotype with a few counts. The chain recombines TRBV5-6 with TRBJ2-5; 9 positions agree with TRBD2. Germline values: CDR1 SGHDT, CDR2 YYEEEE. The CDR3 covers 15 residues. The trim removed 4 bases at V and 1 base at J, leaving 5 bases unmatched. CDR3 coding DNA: TGTGCCAGCAGCCCTACGACTAGCGGCCAAGAGACCCAGTACTTC. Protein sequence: CASSPTTSGQETQYF.

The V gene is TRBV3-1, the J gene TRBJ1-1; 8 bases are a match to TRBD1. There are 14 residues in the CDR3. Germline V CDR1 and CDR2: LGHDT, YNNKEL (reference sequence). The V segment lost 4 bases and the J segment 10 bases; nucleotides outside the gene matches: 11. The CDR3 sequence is CASSPRTGTKRAFF. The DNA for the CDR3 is TGTGCCAGCAGCCCCCGGACAGGGACCAAGAGAGCTTTCTTT.

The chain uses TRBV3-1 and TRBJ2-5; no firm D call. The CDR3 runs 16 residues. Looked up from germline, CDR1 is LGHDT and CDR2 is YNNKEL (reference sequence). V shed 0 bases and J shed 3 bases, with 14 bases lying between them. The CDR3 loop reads CASSQELRSVKETQYF. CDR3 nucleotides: TGTGCCAGCAGCCAAGAACTTCGATCGGTGAAAGAGACCCAGTACTTC.

This chain's CDR3 is CASSLQVPGDEQYF. In DNA form, the CDR3 reads TGTGCCAGCAGCTTACAAGTCCCAGGGGACGAGCAGTACTTC. V usage is TRBV7-9 and J usage is TRBJ2-5, with D maybe TRBD1 (6 bases). The J call is doubtful: the DNA matches TRBJ2-7 better. Germline V gives CDR1 SEHNR, CDR2 FQNEAQ (reference sequence). There are 14 residues in the CDR3.

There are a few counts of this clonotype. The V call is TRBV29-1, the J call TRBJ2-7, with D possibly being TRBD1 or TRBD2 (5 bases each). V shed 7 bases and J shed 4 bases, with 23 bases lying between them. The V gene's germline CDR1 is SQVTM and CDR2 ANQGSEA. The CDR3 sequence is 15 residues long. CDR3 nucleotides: TGCAGCGCCTTGTGGCCGGGGCAGATGAGGTACGAGCAGTACTTC. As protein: CSALWPGQMRYEQYF.

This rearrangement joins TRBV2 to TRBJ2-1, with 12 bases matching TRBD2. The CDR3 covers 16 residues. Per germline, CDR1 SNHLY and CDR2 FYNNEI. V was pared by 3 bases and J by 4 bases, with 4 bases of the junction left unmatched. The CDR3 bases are TGTGCCAGCAGTGAGCTAGCGGGAGGGCCATACAATGAGCAGTTCTTC. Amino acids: CASSELAGGPYNEQFF.

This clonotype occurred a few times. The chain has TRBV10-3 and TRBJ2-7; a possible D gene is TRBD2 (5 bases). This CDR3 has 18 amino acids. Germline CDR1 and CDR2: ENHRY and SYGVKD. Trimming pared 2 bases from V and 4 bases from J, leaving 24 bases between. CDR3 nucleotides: TGTGCCATCAGTGAGCTGGCAGGCCTAGGCCGGGAAGGTTACGAGCAGTACTTC. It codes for CAISELAGLGREGYEQYF.

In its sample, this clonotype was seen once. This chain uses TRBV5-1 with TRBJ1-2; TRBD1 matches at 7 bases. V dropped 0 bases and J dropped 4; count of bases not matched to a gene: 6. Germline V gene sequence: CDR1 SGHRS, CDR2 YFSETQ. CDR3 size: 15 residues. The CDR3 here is CASSLDGGGLYGYTF. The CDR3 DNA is TGCGCCAGCAGCTTGGACGGAGGGGGCCTCTATGGCTACACCTTC.

CDR3 protein: CSARGTTVNEQFF. CDR3 bases: TGCAGTGCTAGAGGTACAACGGTCAATGAGCAGTTCTTC. This rearrangement joins TRBV20-1 to TRBJ2-1, with D unclear. Between the trimmed V and J ends, which lost 1 base and 6 bases, there was a span of 10 bases. Germline V gene data show CDR1 as DFQATT and CDR2 as SNEGSKA (reference sequence). This CDR3 has 13 residues.

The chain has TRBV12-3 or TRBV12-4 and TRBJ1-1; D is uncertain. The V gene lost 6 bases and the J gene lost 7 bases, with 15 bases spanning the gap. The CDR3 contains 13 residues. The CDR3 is CASSPPGWSEAFF. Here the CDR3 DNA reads TGTGCCAGCAGCCCCCCGGGGTGGAGTGAAGCTTTCTTT.

CDR3 coding DNA: TGTGCCAGCACCCTTAGGGGGGCCTACGAGCAGTACTTC. Translated: CASTLRGAYEQYF. This chain uses TRBV7-8 with TRBJ2-7, with D perhaps assigned TRBD1 or TRBD2 (6 bases each). The ends were cut back, 7 bases at V and 2 bases at J, with 12 bases in the middle. Germline CDR1 SGHVS, CDR2 FQNEAQ. This CDR3 spans 13 amino acids.

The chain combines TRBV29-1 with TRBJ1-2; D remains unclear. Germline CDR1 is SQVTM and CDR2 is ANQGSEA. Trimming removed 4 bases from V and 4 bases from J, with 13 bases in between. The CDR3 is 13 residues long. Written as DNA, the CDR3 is TGCAGCGTTGGGGGAGGAGAATCCTATGGCTACACCTTC. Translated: CSVGGGESYGYTF.

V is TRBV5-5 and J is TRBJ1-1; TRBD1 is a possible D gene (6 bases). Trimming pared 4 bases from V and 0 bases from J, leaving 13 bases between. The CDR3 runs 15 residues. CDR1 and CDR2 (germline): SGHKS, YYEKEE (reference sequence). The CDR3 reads CASSADRDMNTEAFF. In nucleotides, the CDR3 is TGTGCCAGCAGCGCCGACCGGGACATGAACACTGAAGCTTTCTTT.

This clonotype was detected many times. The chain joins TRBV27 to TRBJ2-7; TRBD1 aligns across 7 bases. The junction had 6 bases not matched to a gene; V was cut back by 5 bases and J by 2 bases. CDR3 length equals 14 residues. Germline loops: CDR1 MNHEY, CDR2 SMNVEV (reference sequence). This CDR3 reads CASSPRQGAYEQYF. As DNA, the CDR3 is TGTGCCAGCAGTCCCCGACAGGGCGCCTACGAGCAGTACTTC.

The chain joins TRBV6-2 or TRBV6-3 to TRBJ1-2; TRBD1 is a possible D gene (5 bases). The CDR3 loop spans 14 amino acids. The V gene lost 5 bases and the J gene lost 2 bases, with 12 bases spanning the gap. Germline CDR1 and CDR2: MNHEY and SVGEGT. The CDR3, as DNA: TGTGCCAGCAGTCTCCTCCAGGGAAACTATGGCTACACCTTC. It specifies CASSLLQGNYGYTF.